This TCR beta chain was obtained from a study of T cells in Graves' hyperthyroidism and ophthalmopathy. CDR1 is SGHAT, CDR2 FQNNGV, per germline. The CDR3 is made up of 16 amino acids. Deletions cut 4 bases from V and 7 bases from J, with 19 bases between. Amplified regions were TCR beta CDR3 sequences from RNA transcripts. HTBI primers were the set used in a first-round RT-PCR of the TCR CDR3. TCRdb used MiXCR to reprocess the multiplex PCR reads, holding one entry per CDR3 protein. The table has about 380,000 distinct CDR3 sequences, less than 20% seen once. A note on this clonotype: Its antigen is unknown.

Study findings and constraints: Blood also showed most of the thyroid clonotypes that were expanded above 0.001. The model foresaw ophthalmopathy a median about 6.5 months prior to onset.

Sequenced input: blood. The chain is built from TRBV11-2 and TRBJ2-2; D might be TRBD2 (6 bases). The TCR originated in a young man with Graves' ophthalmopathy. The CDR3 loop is CASSSPWAAGGGELFF. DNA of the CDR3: TGTGCCAGCAGCTCCCCATGGGCCGCCGGGGGCGGGGAGCTGTTTTTT.